A single sample is the source of the 16 T cell receptor beta chains below, sequenced in a study of blood T cell repertoires in COVID-19. Generated by immunoSEQ multiplex PCR, the TCRdb table keeps only in-frame clones and is missing some. The repertoire holds about 340,000 clones, with 70% to 90% as singletons. Sequenced: PBMCs or T cells enriched from blood (not recorded which). These receptors all stem from a middle-aged woman with acute COVID-19.

V gene TRBV6-6 combines with J gene TRBJ1-1; D is undetermined. The CDR3 is 16 amino acids. Germline V gene data show CDR1 as MNHNY and CDR2 as SVGAGI (reference sequence). V was clipped by 10 bases and J by 1 base, with 22 bases between them. The CDR3, as DNA: TGTGCCACCCATTTCGGGTCGGGGAGGCCGAACACTGAAGCTTTCTTT. Protein sequence: CATHFGSGRPNTEAFF.

The chain has TRBV2 and TRBJ2-2; no definite D call. This CDR3 is built from 15 residues. The ends were cut back, 6 bases at V and 3 bases at J, with 14 bases in the middle. Germline CDR1 is SNHLY and CDR2 is FYNNEI. CDR3 in DNA: TGTGCCAGCAGCCCTTCGAGGTGGGACACCGGGGAGCTGTTTTTT. This encodes CASSPSRWDTGELFF.

This chain joins TRBV6-2 or TRBV6-3 and TRBJ1-3; unclear D gene. The ends were cut back, 4 bases at V and 0 bases at J, with 16 bases in the middle. The germline V gene has CDR1 MNHEY and CDR2 SVGEGT. The CDR3 sequence is 17 residues long. The CDR3 is CASSWRISDVSGNTIYF. In DNA form, the CDR3 reads TGTGCCAGCAGTTGGAGGATATCAGACGTCTCTGGAAACACCATATATTTT.

The genes are TRBV5-1 and TRBJ1-2, with 11 bases matching TRBD1. V trimming: 4 bases; J trimming: 2 bases; junction bases outside the gene matches: 10. The CDR3 extends over 17 amino acids. Germline V gene data show CDR1 as SGHRS and CDR2 as YFSETQ. DNA of the CDR3: TGCGCCAGCAGCCCAATGAAAGGGACAGGGGGAAACTATGGCTACACCTTC. Protein product: CASSPMKGTGGNYGYTF.

The chain employs TRBV18 and TRBJ2-7; D is ambiguous. The germline gives CDR1 KGHSH, CDR2 LQKENI. The CDR3 spans 14 residues. V lost 3 bases and J lost 4, with 13 bases in between. The chain's CDR3 is CASSPVSVDYEQYF. As DNA, the CDR3 is TGTGCCAGCTCACCGGTTTCTGTAGATTACGAGCAGTACTTC.

A word on this clone: This CDR3 is also generated by other DNA sequences in the sample. The chain couples TRBV5-1 to TRBJ2-1, with D maybe TRBD2 (5 bases). In germline, CDR1 is SGHRS, CDR2 YFSETQ. The germline V and J ends were trimmed by 0 bases and 7 bases, with 5 bases remaining between them. The CDR3 runs to 12 residues. This CDR3 is CASSLGGNEQFF. The DNA of the CDR3 is TGCGCCAGCAGCTTGGGAGGGAATGAGCAGTTCTTC.

V is TRBV7-7 and J is TRBJ2-7, with D possibly being TRBD1 (5 bases). Germline V gene sequence: CDR1 SSHAT, CDR2 FNYEAQ (reference sequence). The V end lost 2 bases, the J end lost 2 bases, and 16 bases lay between the germline ends. The CDR3 totals 16 residues. As DNA, the CDR3 is TGTGCCAGCAGCTTAAGCGCGACGACAGATACCTACGAGCAGTACTTC. Residues: CASSLSATTDTYEQYF.

The chain links TRBV7-9 to TRBJ2-1; 7 bases agree with TRBD2. This CDR3 contains 15 residues. Germline CDR1 SEHNR, CDR2 FQNEAQ (reference sequence). After removal of 5 bases from V and 4 bases from J, the junction contained 8 bases not matched to a gene. The CDR3 spells CASSRLAGEYNEQFF. CDR3 sequence (DNA): TGTGCCAGCAGCCGGCTGGCGGGAGAGTACAATGAGCAGTTCTTC.

This clone occurred once. The chain combines TRBV2 with TRBJ1-2; D might be TRBD1 (6 bases). V was pared by 6 bases and J by 5 bases, with 19 bases between. The germline V gene has CDR1 SNHLY and CDR2 FYNNEI. The CDR3 spans 15 residues. The CDR3 here is CASRTGGSVIYGYTF. The CDR3 DNA follows: TGTGCCAGCAGGACTGGGGGCTCGGTTATTTATGGCTACACCTTC.

This chain links TRBV7-2 with TRBJ2-3, with D uncertain. Between the trimmed V and J ends, which lost 0 bases and 6 bases, there was a span of 10 bases. The germline CDR1 and CDR2 sequences are SGHTA and FQGNSA. The CDR3 length is 14 residues. Written as DNA, the CDR3 is TGTGCCAGCAGCTTAGCACTTCCACCGGATACGCAGTATTTT. Protein product: CASSLALPPDTQYF. Full variable domain (outside the CDR3, taken from reference TRBV7-2 and TRBJ2-3): GAGVSQSPSNKVTEKGKDVELRCDPISGHTALYWYRQSLGQGLEFLIYFQGNSAPDKSGLPSDRFSAERTGGSVSTLTIQRTQQEDSAVYLCASSLALPPDTQYFGPGTRLTVL.

This chain joins TRBV14 and TRBJ1-2; D not certain. CDR1 SGHDN and CDR2 FVKESK come from the germline V gene. The CDR3 length is 15 residues. V lost 3 bases, J lost 4 bases, and 15 bases lay in between. The CDR3 region has the DNA TGTGCCAGCAGCCATACTCCGGGGTCGCTCTATGGCTACACCTTC. It encodes CASSHTPGSLYGYTF.

V usage is TRBV7-9 and J usage is TRBJ2-7, with TRBD1 as a possible D gene (6 bases). CDR3 length equals 12 residues. In germline, CDR1 is SEHNR, CDR2 FQNEAQ (reference sequence). V gave up 5 bases and J gave up 3 bases, with 8 bases separating them. The CDR3 nucleotides are TGTGCCAGCAGCCAACAGGGCTACGAGCAGTACTTC. It is translated as CASSQQGYEQYF.

This clone has more than one count but fewer than ten. The chain employs TRBV7-9 and TRBJ2-1; 12 nucleotides match TRBD2. The CDR3 runs to 14 residues. In germline, CDR1 is SEHNR, CDR2 FQNEAQ (reference sequence). J was trimmed by 9 bases and V by 2 bases; bases with no gene match: 2. The CDR3 spells CASSLLAGGPEQFF. The CDR3 bases are TGTGCCAGCAGCTTACTAGCGGGGGGGCCTGAGCAGTTCTTC.

The V and J genes are TRBV18 and TRBJ1-3; unclear D gene. This CDR3 region has 13 residues. Germline CDR1 is KGHSH and CDR2 is LQKENI. V was trimmed by 4 bases and J by 1 base, leaving 5 bases between them. The CDR3 DNA is TGTGCCAGCTCACGCGGGTCTGGAAACACCATATATTTT. This gives the protein CASSRGSGNTIYF.

This clone was seen only once. One end of the junction fails to match germline, which may point to a read error. V gene TRBV5-8 combines with J gene TRBJ2-3; TRBD2 matches at 11 bases. This CDR3 comprises 12 residues. CDR1 and CDR2 (germline): SGHTS, YDEGEE. In nucleotides, the CDR3 is TGTGCCAGCAGCTTGACTAGCGGGAGCTCTCATTTT. It specifies CASSLTSGSSHF.

The rearrangement joins TRBV24-1 to TRBJ2-1; 11 nucleotides agree with TRBD1. The CDR3 is made up of 16 amino acids. Germline V gene sequence: CDR1 KGHDR, CDR2 SFDVKD. V was clipped by 2 bases and J by 7 bases; unmatched bases: 6. In DNA form, the CDR3 reads TGTGCCACCAGTGATTCTGGGACAGGGGGAGGAAATGAGCAGTTCTTC. Translation gives CATSDSGTGGGNEQFF.